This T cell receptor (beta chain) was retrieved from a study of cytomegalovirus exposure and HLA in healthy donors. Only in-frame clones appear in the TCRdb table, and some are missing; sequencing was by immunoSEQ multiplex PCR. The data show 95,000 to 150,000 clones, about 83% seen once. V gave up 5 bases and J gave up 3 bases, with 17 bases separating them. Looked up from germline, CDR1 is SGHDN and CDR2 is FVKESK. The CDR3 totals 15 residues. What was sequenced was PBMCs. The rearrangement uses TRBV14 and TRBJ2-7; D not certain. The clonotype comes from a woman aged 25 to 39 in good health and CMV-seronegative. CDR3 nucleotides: TGTGCCAGCAGCACAAGAGGCAACGTCATCTACGAGCAGTACTTC. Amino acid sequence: CASSTRGNVIYEQYF.